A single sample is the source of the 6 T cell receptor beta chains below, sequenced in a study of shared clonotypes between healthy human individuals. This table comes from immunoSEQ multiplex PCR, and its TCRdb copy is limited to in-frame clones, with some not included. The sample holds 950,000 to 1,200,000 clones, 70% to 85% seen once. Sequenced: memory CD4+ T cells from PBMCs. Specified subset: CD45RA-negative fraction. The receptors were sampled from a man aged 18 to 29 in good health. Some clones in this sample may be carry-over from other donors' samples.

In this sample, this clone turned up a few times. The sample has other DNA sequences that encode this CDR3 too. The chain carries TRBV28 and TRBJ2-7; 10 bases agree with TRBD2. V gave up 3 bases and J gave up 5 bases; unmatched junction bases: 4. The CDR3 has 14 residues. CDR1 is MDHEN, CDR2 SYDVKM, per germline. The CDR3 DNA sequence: TGTGCCAGCAGTTTTAGCGGGAGGAAGAACGAGCAGTACTTC. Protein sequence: CASSFSGRKNEQYF.

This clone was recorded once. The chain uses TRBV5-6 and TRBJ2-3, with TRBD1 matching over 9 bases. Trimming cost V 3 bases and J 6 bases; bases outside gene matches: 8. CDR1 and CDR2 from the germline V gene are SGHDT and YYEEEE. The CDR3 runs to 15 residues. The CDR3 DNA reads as TGTGCCAGCAGCTCGGACAGGGGAGAATATGATACGCAGTATTTT. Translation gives CASSSDRGEYDTQYF.

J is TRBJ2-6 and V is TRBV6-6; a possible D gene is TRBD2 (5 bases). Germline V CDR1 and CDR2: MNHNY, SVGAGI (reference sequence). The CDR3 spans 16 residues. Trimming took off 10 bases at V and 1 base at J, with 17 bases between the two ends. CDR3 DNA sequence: TGTGCCATTCCAAGGGAGAGTGGTTCTGGGGCCAACGTCCTGACTTTC. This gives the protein CAIPRESGSGANVLTF.

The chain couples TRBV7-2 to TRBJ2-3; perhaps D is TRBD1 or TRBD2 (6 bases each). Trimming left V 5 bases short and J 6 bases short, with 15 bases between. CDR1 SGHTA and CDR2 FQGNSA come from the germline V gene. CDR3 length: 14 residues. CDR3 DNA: TGTGCCAGCAGCCTTAATCCGGGGGCGGATACGCAGTATTTT. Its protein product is CASSLNPGADTQYF.

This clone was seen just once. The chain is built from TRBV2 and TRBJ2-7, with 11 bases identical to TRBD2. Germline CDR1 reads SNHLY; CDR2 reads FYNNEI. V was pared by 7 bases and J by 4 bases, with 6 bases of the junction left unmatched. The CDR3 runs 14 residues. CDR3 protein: CASKTGTSGYEQYF. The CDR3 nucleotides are TGTGCCAGCAAAACCGGGACTAGCGGTTACGAGCAGTACTTC.

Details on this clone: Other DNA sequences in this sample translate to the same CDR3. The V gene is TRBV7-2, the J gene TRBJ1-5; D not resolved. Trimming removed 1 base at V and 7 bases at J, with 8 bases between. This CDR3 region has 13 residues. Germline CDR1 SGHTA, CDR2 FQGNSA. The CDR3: CASSLDGGQPQHF. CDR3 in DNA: TGTGCCAGCAGCTTAGATGGAGGGCAGCCCCAGCATTTT.